This entry lists 17 T cell receptor beta chains sequenced from one sample in a study of CXCR3-negative and CXCR3-positive naive CD8 T cells (dated by TCRdb to between 2018 and 2021). The research as a whole found: TRB CDR3s from CXCR3-positive naive cells showed higher hydrophobicity (lower Kidera factor 4), lower energy, and higher strength and volume indices than CXCR3-negative naive cells.

No antigen is known for these receptors. Instrument on record: NextSeq 550. The Human TCR Profiling Kit (MiLaboratory) was used to prepare UMI-labeled 5' RACE TRB cDNA libraries. Each entry corresponds to one CDR3 protein sequence from reads that TCRdb reprocessed, and DNA is not given. The sample table records 110,000 or so distinct CDR3 sequences. The ten largest clones represent less than 0.4% of the sample. The sequenced sample consisted of naive CXCR3+ CD8+ T cells from blood. What the cell subset or site label conveys for this sample: CD45RO-CCR7+CD27+CD95- naive CD8+ T cells expressing CXCR3 (TNR3+). These receptors all come from a human donor in good health. Some clones in this sample may be carry-over from other donors' samples.

V gene TRBV5-5 combines with J gene TRBJ2-7; the TCRdb D gene call, TRBD2, has no DNA to confirm it. The CDR3 is made up of 15 amino acids. Germline V lookup: CDR1 SGHKS, CDR2 YYEKEE (reference sequence). CDR3 residues: CASSWGWENNYEQYF.

The rearrangement joins TRBV20-1 to TRBJ1-4. This CDR3 spans 17 amino acids. Germline lookup yields CDR1 DFQATT and CDR2 SNEGSKA (reference sequence). The CDR3 sequence is CSASVVIITSPKEKLFF.

CDR3 residues: CASSSLRLAGGPSGELFF. This chain joins TRBV28 and TRBJ2-2; TCRdb indicates TRBD2, and absent DNA this call remains unverified. There are 18 residues in the CDR3. Germline CDR1 reads MDHEN; CDR2 reads SYDVKM.

The chain combines TRBV12-3 or TRBV12-4 with TRBJ1-1; absent DNA, TCRdb's TRBD1 call cannot be checked. The CDR3 covers 15 residues. The CDR3 sequence is CASSLSGTGWTEAFF.

The V call is TRBV28, the J call TRBJ2-7; TCRdb names TRBD2, which stays unverified in the absence of DNA. The CDR3 covers 15 residues. The germline CDR1 and CDR2 sequences are MDHEN and SYDVKM. This chain's CDR3 is CASSFQLAGSYEQYF.

The rearrangement joins TRBV28 to TRBJ2-5; the D call of TRBD2 rests on TCRdb alone, since no DNA is present to check it. The CDR3 extends over 14 amino acids. Germline V gene sequence: CDR1 MDHEN, CDR2 SYDVKM. The CDR3 region is CASTSGRTQETQYF. Full variable domain (remainder filled in from reference TRBV28 and TRBJ2-5): DVKVTQSSRYLVKRTGEKVFLECVQDMDHENMFWYRQDPGLGLRLIYFSYDVKMKEKGDIPEGYSVSREKKERFSLILESASTNQTSMYLCASTSGRTQETQYFGPGTRLLVL.

The chain is built from TRBV14 and TRBJ2-1; the D gene TCRdb calls, TRBD1, cannot be checked with no DNA. CDR1 is SGHDN, CDR2 FVKESK, per germline. The CDR3 runs 16 residues. The CDR3 reads CASSQGQGEIYNEQFF.

The genes are TRBV28 and TRBJ2-7; the D call of TRBD1 rests on TCRdb alone, since no DNA is present to check it. CDR3 length: 15 residues. Germline V gene data show CDR1 as MDHEN and CDR2 as SYDVKM. The CDR3 reads CASSYRGFSSYEQYF.

The chain recombines TRBV5-6 with TRBJ2-3; TCRdb's D call of TRBD1 is untestable without DNA. The germline V gene has CDR1 SGHDT and CDR2 YYEEEE. There are 13 residues in the CDR3. The CDR3 loop reads CAAEDRGPDTQYF.

V gene TRBV9 combines with J gene TRBJ2-2; no DNA is available, so the TRBD2 call from TCRdb remains unchecked. CDR3 size: 17 residues. Germline V CDR1 and CDR2: SGDLS, YYNGEE. This CDR3 reads CASSVSGVALNTGELFF.

CDR3 protein: CASSQDFPSGGGDGTQYF. V usage is TRBV4-3 and J usage is TRBJ2-5; TCRdb reports TRBD2, a call that lacks DNA to check it against. This CDR3 has 18 amino acids. Looked up from germline, CDR1 is LGHNA and CDR2 is YSLEER.

The rearrangement uses TRBV6-5 and TRBJ2-7; TCRdb gives TRBD1 as the D gene, but with no DNA this cannot be confirmed. This CDR3 is built from 14 residues. Germline loops: CDR1 MNHEY, CDR2 SVGAGI. CDR3 sequence: CASSYSPGAYEQYF.

The rearrangement joins TRBV9 to TRBJ2-2; TCRdb selects TRBD2, and the lack of DNA leaves this call unchecked. Germline V gives CDR1 SGDLS, CDR2 YYNGEE. This CDR3 is 17 amino acids long. The CDR3 region is CASSDPLAFGNTGELFF.

V usage is TRBV12-3 or TRBV12-4 and J usage is TRBJ1-1. This CDR3 comprises 11 residues. The CDR3 spells CASSPYTEAFF.

V is TRBV4-3 and J is TRBJ2-7. There are 14 residues in the CDR3. Germline V gene data show CDR1 as LGHNA and CDR2 as YSLEER. CDR3 loop: CASSQDRYLDEQYF.

V is TRBV29-1 and J is TRBJ2-7; without DNA, the TCRdb call of TRBD1 cannot be checked. The CDR3 contains 13 residues. Germline lookup yields CDR1 SQVTM and CDR2 ANQGSEA. The CDR3 protein is CSVVLTATYEQYF.

The chain's CDR3 is CSVDRQGIYGYTF. The chain employs TRBV29-1 and TRBJ1-2; the TRBD1 assignment by TCRdb is unverifiable without DNA. The germline gives CDR1 SQVTM, CDR2 ANQGSEA. The CDR3 runs to 13 residues.